This T cell receptor beta chain was found in a study of blood T cell repertoires in COVID-19. Study information: Acute-phase and convalescent COVID-19 samples originated in the United States, Italy and Spain. In each case, the material was cDNA or gDNA derived from T cells, B-cell-depleted T cells, or PBMCs.

Profiling relied on immunoSEQ multiplex PCR, and the TCRdb table lists in-frame clones only, not all of them. The sample includes about 36,000 clones, around nine tenths of them seen just once. CDR1 and CDR2 from the germline V gene are MDHEN and SYDVKM. The CDR3 is made up of 12 amino acids. Trimming shortened V by 6 bases and J by 0 bases, and 5 bases separated the two germline ends. The gene calls are TRBV28 and TRBJ1-1; D remains unclear. The sample comprised peripheral blood. The receptor's source is a man between 65 and 85 years old with acute or convalescent COVID-19. CDR3 DNA sequence: TGTGCCAGCAGGTCGGTGAACACTGAAGCTTTCTTT. Its translation is CASRSVNTEAFF.